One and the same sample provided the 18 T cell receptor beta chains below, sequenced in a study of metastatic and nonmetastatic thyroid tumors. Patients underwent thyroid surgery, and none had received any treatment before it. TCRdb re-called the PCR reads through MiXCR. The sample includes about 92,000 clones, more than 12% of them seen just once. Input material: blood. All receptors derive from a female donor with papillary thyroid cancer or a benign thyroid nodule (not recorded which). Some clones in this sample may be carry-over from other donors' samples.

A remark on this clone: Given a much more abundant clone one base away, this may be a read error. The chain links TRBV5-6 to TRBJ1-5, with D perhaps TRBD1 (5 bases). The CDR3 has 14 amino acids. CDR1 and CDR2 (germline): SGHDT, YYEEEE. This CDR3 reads CASSPVGENQHQHF. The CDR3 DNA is TGTGCCAGCAGCCCGGTGGGGGAAAATCAGCACCAGCATTTT.

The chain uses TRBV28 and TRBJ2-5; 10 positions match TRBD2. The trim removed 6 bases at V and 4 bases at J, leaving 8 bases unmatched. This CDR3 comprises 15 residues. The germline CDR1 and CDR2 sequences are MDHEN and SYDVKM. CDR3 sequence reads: CASSPQRGGRETQYF. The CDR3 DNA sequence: TGTGCCAGCAGCCCGCAGCGGGGGGGCCGAGAGACCCAGTACTTC.

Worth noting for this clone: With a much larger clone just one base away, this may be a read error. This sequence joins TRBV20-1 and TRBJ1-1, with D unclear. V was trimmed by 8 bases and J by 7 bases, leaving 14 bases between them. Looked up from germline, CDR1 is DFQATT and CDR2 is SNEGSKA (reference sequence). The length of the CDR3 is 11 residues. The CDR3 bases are TGCAGTACAAGGACCATCCATGAAGCTTTCTTT. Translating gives CSTRTIHEAFF.

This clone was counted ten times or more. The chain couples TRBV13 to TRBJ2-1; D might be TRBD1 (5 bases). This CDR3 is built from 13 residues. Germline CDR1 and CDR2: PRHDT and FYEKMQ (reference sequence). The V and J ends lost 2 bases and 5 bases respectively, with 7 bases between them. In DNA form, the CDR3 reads TGTGCCAGCAGCTTACAAGGGGACAATGAGCAGTTCTTC. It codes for CASSLQGDNEQFF.

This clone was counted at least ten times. This CDR3 is CASSLASGVGYTF. The DNA of the CDR3 is TGCGCCAGCAGCTTGGCCAGCGGGGTCGGCTACACCTTC. V is TRBV5-1 and J is TRBJ1-2; no clear D gene. Per the germline V gene, CDR1 is SGHRS and CDR2 is YFSETQ. The CDR3 has 13 amino acids. V was pared by 0 bases and J by 8 bases, with 11 bases between. Together with reference TRBV5-1 and TRBJ1-2, the CDR3 gives the full variable domain: KAGVTQTPRYLIKTRGQQVTLSCSPISGHRSVSWYQQTPGQGLQFLFEYFSETQRNKGNFPGRFSGRQFSNSRSEMNVSTLELGDSALYLCASSLASGVGYTFGSGTRLTVV.

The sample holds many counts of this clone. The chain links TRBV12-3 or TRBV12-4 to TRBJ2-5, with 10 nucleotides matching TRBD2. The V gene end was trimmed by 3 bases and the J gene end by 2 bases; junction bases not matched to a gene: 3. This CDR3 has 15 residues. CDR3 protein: CASSFQRGGQETQYF. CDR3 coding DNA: TGTGCCAGCAGTTTCCAGCGGGGGGGACAAGAGACCCAGTACTTC.

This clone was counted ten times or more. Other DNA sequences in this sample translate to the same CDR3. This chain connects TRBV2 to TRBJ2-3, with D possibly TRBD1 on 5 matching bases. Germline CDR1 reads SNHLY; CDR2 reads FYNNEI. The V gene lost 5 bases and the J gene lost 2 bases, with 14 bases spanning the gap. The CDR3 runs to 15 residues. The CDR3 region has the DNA TGTGCCAGCAGTACAAGACAGATACCCACAGATACGCAGTATTTT. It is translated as CASSTRQIPTDTQYF.

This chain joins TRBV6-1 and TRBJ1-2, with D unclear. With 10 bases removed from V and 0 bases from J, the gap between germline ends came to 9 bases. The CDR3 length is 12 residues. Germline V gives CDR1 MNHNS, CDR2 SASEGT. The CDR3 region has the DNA TGTGCCACCACCAGCACTAACTATGGCTACACCTTC. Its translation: CATTSTNYGYTF.

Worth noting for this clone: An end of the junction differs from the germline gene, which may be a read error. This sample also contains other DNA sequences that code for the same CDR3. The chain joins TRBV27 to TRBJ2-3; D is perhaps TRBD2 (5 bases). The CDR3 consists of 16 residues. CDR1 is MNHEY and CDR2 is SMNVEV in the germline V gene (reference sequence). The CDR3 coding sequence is TGTTCCAGCAGTTCCCTAACTTTCGACGGGGAATGGGCGCAGTATTTT. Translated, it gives CSSSSLTFDGEWAQYF.

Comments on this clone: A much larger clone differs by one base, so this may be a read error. The CDR3, as DNA: TGTGCCATCAGTGGGCCCTCTGGTGGGAGGGTCTATCTAGCAGATACGCAGTATTTT. This sequence encodes CAISGPSGGRVYLADTQYF. The chain recombines TRBV25-1 with TRBJ2-3; 7 positions match TRBD2. CDR3 length equals 19 residues. The germline V gene has CDR1 MGHDK and CDR2 SYGVNS.

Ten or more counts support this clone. The CDR3 loop is CAWSRSTVGNNEQFF. CDR3 sequence (DNA): TGTGCCTGGAGTCGGTCGACGGTTGGAAACAATGAGCAGTTCTTC. The gene calls are TRBV30 and TRBJ2-1; D unclear. CDR1 is GTSNPN and CDR2 is SVGIG in the germline V gene (reference sequence). V was shortened by 2 bases and J by 5 bases, with 16 bases between the two germline ends. The CDR3 sequence is 15 residues long.

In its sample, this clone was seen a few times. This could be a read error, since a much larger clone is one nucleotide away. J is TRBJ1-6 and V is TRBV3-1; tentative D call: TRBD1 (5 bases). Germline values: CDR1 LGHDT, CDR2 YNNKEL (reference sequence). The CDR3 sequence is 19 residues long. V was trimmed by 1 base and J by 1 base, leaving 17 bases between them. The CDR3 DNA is TGTGCCAGCAGCCAAGGCTGGACATCAGGCGGTTCCTATAATTCACCCCTCCACTTT. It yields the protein CASSQGWTSGGSYNSPLHF.

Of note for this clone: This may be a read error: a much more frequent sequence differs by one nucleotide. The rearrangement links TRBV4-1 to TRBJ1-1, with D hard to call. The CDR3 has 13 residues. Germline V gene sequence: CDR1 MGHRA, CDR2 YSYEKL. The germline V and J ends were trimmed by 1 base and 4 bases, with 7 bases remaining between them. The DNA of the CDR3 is TGCGCCAGCAGCCAAGTATCGTGCACTGAAGCTTTCTTT. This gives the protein CASSQVSCTEAFF.

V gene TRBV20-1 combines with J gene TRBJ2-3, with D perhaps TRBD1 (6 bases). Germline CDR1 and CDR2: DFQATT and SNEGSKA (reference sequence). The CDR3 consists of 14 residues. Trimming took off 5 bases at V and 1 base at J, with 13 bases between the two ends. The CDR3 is CSAAGTTRTDTQYF. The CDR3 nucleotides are TGCAGTGCTGCCGGGACAACCCGCACAGATACGCAGTATTTT.

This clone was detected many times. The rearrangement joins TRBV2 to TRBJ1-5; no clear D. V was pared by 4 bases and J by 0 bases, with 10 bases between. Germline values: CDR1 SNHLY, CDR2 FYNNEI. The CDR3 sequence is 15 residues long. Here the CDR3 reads CASSGRTNSNQPQHF. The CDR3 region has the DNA TGTGCCAGCAGTGGGAGAACAAATAGCAATCAGCCCCAGCATTTT.

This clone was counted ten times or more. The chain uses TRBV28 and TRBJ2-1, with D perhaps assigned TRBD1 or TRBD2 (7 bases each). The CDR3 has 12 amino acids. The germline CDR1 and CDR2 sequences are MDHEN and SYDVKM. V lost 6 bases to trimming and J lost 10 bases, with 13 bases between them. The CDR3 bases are TGTGCCAGCAGCCAGGGGGGGTTGGAGCAGTTCTTC. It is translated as CASSQGGLEQFF.

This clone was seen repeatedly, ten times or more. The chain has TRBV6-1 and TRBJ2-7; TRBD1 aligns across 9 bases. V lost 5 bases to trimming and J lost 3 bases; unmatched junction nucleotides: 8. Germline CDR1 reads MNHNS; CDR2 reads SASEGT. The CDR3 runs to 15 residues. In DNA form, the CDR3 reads TGTGCCAGCAGTCTTCGGACAGGGGACGTCTACGAGCAGTACTTC. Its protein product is CASSLRTGDVYEQYF.

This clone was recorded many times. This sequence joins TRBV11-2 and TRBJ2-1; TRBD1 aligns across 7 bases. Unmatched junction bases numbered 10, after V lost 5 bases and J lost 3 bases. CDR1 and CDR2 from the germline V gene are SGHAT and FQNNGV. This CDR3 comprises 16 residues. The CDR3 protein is CASSTHRDSGYNEQFF. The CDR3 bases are TGTGCCAGCAGCACACACCGGGACAGTGGCTACAATGAGCAGTTCTTC.